This record covers a single T cell receptor beta chain. Antigen specificity is unknown. This entry is derived from a study of T-cell reconstitution after alpha-beta-depleted transplantation in children. Study results and limitations: Approximately two months post-transplant, alpha-beta T cells reportedly originated from several hundred expanded graft clones. Diversity of TCRbeta at day 60 was high in some patients, arising from surviving recipient T cells and thymic progenitors. Newly generated T cells supplied most T-cell counts and diversity one year post-transplant.

V lost 7 bases, J lost 4 bases, and 3 bases stayed unmatched. The CDR3 is made up of 13 amino acids. Germline V gene data show CDR1 as SGHVS and CDR2 as FQNEAQ. TCRbeta library preparation incorporated unique molecular identifiers. From the PCR reads, TCRdb called clonotypes with MiXCR, one entry per CDR3 protein. The sample consists of 600,000 to 800,000 distinct CDR3 sequences, around 14% of them appearing once. The sequencing used PBMCs, collected before TCRalphabeta/CD19-depleted stem cell transplant. This chain joins TRBV7-8 and TRBJ2-3; 9 bases are shared with TRBD1. This receptor was obtained from a girl aged 2-10 years with congenital amegakaryocytic thrombocytopenia, due to receive a stem cell transplant. The CDR3 loop is CASIGTGSDTQYF. Written as DNA, the CDR3 is TGTGCCAGCATCGGGACAGGGTCAGATACGCAGTATTTT.